This T cell receptor beta chain was identified during a study of control samples from healthy donors and cancer patients. Only in-frame clones appear in the TCRdb table, and some are missing; sequencing was by immunoSEQ multiplex PCR. This sample has 170,000 or so clones, with 90% found just once. Trimming removed 5 bases from V and 7 bases from J; junction bases left unmatched: 2. The CDR3 consists of 14 residues. Germline V gives CDR1 MDHEN, CDR2 SYDVKM. The sequence was collected from a woman between 45 and 60 years old in good health. V is TRBV28 and J is TRBJ1-6; 10 bases map to TRBD1. The source material was blood. CDR3 sequence (DNA): TGTGCCAGCAGTGCGGGACAGGGGAATTCACCCCTCCACTTT. Encoded protein: CASSAGQGNSPLHF.